These 9 T cell receptor beta chains were all obtained from the same sample, sequenced in a study of T-cell reconstitution after alpha-beta-depleted transplantation in children. The library targeted TCRbeta and was prepared with unique molecular identifiers. TCRdb reanalysed the PCR reads using MiXCR and keeps one entry per CDR3 protein. The sample has around 340,000 distinct CDR3 sequences, about an eighth seen once; the top ten hold around 4%. The material sequenced was PBMCs, taken from the stem cell graft. These receptors originate from a human donor who donated a stem cell graft to a child with Fanconi anemia.

The table lists this clonotype with many counts. This chain uses TRBV20-1 with TRBJ1-1; 8 bases fit TRBD1. Germline V lookup: CDR1 DFQATT, CDR2 SNEGSKA (reference sequence). This CDR3 comprises 14 residues. Trimming cost V 3 bases and J 1 base; bases outside gene matches: 4. In nucleotides, the CDR3 is TGCAGTGCTAGGGACAGGGTGGGGAACACTGAAGCTTTCTTT. Its protein is CSARDRVGNTEAFF.

This clonotype was recorded many times. The gene calls are TRBV20-1 and TRBJ2-7, with TRBD2 matching over 7 bases. In germline, CDR1 is DFQATT, CDR2 SNEGSKA (reference sequence). CDR3 length: 14 amino acids. V trimming: 4 bases; J trimming: 2 bases; junction bases outside the gene matches: 8. The CDR3 nucleotides read TGCAGTGCTACCCCCGGGGGGATACCCTACGAGCAGTACTTC. Protein product: CSATPGGIPYEQYF.

This clonotype was counted between two and nine times. The V and J genes are TRBV5-1 and TRBJ2-1; TRBD2 matches at 9 bases. The CDR3 is 14 amino acids. J was trimmed by 5 bases and V by 6 bases; bases with no gene match: 6. Per germline, CDR1 SGHRS and CDR2 YFSETQ. In nucleotides, the CDR3 is TGCGCCAGCACGCCGACTAGCGGCAACAATGAGCAGTTCTTC. This translates into CASTPTSGNNEQFF.

This clonotype has a count of ten or more. The genes are TRBV6-5 and TRBJ1-2; D unresolved. CDR1 MNHEY and CDR2 SVGAGI come from the germline V gene. The CDR3 sequence is 12 residues long. V was clipped by 6 bases and J by 4 bases, with 9 bases between them. The CDR3 nucleotides are TGTGCCAGCAGCTCCGGTATCTATGGCTACACCTTC. It specifies CASSSGIYGYTF.

The chain employs TRBV7-8 and TRBJ1-1; 9 nucleotides match TRBD1. V lost 1 base to trimming and J lost 5 bases; unmatched junction nucleotides: 11. Germline CDR1 reads SGHVS; CDR2 reads FQNEAQ. The CDR3 contains 17 residues. The CDR3 DNA is TGTGCCAGCAGCTTAGGGGAGCGGGGGACAGGGTTTACTGAAGCTTTCTTT. This codes for CASSLGERGTGFTEAFF.

This clonotype was found a few times. The chain couples TRBV9 to TRBJ2-2, with 10 bases lining up with TRBD2. The V segment lost 0 bases and the J segment 1 base; nucleotides outside the gene matches: 6. The CDR3 runs to 18 residues. Germline loops: CDR1 SGDLS, CDR2 YYNGEE. CDR3 sequence reads: CASSVGSSGGENTGELFF. CDR3 coding DNA: TGTGCCAGCAGCGTAGGGTCTAGCGGGGGAGAGAACACCGGGGAGCTGTTTTTT.

This clonotype was counted at least ten times. The V gene is TRBV18, the J gene TRBJ1-4, with 10 bases matching TRBD1. The CDR3 length is 15 residues. Per germline, CDR1 KGHSH and CDR2 LQKENI. The V segment lost 3 bases and the J segment 7 bases; nucleotides outside the gene matches: 5. This CDR3 reads CASSPRTGGGEKLFF. CDR3 DNA: TGTGCCAGCTCACCGAGGACAGGGGGAGGTGAAAAACTGTTTTTT.

This clonotype was seen more than once but under ten times. The chain links TRBV20-1 to TRBJ1-6; no reliable D call. V lost 1 base, J lost 5 bases, and 12 bases lay in between. CDR1 and CDR2 (germline): DFQATT, SNEGSKA (reference sequence). This CDR3 region has 15 residues. The CDR3 DNA is TGCAGTGCTAGAGGCTTTGGCGACAATAATTCACCCCTCCACTTT. Translated: CSARGFGDNNSPLHF.

The chain recombines TRBV4-1 with TRBJ1-5; D possibly corresponds to TRBD1 (5 bases). The V gene's germline CDR1 is MGHRA and CDR2 YSYEKL. V was cut by 4 bases and J by 4 bases, with 11 bases left in between. The CDR3 totals 14 residues. The CDR3 DNA sequence: TGCGCCAGCAGCCGACCGACAGAAAATCAGCCCCAGCATTTT. Its translation: CASSRPTENQPQHF.